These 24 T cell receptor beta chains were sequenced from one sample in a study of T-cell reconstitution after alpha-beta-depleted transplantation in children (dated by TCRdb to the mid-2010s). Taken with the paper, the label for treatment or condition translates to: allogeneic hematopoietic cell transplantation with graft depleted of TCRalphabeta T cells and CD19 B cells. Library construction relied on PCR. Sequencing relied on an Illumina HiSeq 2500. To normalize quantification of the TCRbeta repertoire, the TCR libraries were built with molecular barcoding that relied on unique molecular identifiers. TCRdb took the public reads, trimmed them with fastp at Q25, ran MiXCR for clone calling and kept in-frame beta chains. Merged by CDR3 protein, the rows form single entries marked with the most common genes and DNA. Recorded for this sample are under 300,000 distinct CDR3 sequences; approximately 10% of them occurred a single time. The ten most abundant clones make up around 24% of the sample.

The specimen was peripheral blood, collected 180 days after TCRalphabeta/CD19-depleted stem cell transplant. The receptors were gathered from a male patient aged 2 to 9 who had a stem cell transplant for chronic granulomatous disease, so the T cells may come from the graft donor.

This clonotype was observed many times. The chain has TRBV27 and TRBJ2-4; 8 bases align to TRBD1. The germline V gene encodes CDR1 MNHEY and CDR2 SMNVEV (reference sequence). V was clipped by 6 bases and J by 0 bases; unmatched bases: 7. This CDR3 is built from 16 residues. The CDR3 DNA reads TGTGCCAGCAGCGTTGGACAGGGAGTAGCCAAAAACATTCAGTACTTC. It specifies CASSVGQGVAKNIQYF.

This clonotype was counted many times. The CDR3 loop is CSASLGLAGNNEQFF. The CDR3 coding sequence is TGCAGTGCTAGCCTGGGACTAGCGGGGAACAATGAGCAGTTCTTC. The chain links TRBV20-1 to TRBJ2-1, with TRBD2 identical over 13 bases. Germline values: CDR1 DFQATT, CDR2 SNEGSKA (reference sequence). V was clipped by 3 bases and J by 5 bases; unmatched bases: 4. The CDR3 spans 15 residues.

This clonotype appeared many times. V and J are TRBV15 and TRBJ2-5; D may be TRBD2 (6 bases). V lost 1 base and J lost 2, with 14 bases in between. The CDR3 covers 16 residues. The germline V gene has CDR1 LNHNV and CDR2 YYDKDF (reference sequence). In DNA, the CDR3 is TGTGCCACCAGCAGAGGTCCAGGGCGGGGACAAGAGACCCAGTACTTC. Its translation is CATSRGPGRGQETQYF.

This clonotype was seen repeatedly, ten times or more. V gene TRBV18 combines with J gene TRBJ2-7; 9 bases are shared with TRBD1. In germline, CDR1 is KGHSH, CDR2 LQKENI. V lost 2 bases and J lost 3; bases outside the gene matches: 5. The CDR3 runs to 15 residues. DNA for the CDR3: TGTGCCAGCTCACCAAATGGACAGGGGAGCTACGAGCAGTACTTC. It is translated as CASSPNGQGSYEQYF.

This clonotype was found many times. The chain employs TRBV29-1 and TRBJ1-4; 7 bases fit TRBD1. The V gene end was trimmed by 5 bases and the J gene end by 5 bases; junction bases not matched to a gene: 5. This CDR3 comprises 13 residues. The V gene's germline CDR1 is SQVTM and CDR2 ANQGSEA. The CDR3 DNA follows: TGCAGCGTTAGGACAGGCAAGAATGAAAAACTGTTTTTT. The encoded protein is CSVRTGKNEKLFF.

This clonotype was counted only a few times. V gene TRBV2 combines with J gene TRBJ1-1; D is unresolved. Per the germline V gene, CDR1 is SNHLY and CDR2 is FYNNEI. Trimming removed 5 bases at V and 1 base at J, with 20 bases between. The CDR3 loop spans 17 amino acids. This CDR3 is CASSKPAATSQNTEAFF. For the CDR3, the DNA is TGTGCCAGCAGTAAGCCAGCCGCAACCTCCCAGAACACTGAAGCTTTCTTT.

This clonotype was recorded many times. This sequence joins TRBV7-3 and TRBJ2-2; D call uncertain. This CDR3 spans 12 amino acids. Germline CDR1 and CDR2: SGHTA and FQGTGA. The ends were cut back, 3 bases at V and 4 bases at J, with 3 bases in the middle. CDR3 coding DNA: TGTGCCAGCAGCTTCCCCACCGGGGAGCTGTTTTTT. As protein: CASSFPTGELFF.

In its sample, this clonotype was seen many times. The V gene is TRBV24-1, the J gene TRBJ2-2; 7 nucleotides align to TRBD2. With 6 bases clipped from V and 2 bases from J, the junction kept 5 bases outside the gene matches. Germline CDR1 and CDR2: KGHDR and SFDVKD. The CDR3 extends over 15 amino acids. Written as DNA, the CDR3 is TGTGCCACCAGTTCTAGCGGAGGTAACACCGGGGAGCTGTTTTTT. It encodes CATSSSGGNTGELFF.

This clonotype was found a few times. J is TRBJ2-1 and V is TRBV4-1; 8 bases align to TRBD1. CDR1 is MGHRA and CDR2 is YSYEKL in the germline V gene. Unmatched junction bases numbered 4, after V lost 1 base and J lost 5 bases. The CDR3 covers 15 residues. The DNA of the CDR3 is TGCGCCAGCAGCCAAGGTGGGACAGGTAACAATGAGCAGTTCTTC. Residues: CASSQGGTGNNEQFF.

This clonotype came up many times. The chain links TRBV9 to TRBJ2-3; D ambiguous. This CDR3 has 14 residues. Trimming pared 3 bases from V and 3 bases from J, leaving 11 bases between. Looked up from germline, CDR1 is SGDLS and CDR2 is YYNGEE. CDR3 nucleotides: TGTGCCAGCAGCGGAGGACCGGTGACAGATACGCAGTATTTT. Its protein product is CASSGGPVTDTQYF. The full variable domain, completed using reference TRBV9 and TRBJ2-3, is DSGVTQTPKHLITATGQRVTLRCSPRSGDLSVYWYQQSLDQGLQFLIQYYNGEERAKGNILERFSAQQFPDLHSELNLSSLELGDSALYFCASSGGPVTDTQYFGPGTRLTVL.

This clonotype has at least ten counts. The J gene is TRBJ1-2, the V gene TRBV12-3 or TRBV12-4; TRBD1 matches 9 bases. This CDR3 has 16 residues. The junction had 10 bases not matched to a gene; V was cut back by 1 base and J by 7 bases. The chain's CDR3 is CASSLVSGTGLGGYTF. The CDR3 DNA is TGTGCCAGCAGTTTAGTCTCCGGGACAGGGTTGGGTGGCTACACCTTC.

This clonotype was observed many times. The CDR3 here is CASRTYQGSAYGYTF. The CDR3 nucleotides are TGTGCCAGTAGAACCTACCAGGGGTCTGCCTATGGCTACACCTTC. The chain combines TRBV19 with TRBJ1-2, with TRBD1 as a possible D gene (6 bases). Germline CDR1 LNHDA, CDR2 SQIVND (reference sequence). V was shortened by 6 bases and J by 4 bases, with 18 bases between the two germline ends. CDR3 length: 15 residues.

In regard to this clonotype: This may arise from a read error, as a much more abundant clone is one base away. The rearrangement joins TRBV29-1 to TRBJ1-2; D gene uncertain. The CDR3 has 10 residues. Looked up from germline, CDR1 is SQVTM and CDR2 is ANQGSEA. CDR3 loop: CSVAGVGDTF. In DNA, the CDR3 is TGCAGCGTTGCCGGGGTTGGCGACACCTTC.

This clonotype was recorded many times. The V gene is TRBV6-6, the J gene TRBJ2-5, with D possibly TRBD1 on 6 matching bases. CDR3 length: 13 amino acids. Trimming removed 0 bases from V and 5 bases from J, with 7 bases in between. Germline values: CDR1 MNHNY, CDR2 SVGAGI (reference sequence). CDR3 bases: TGTGCCAGCAGTTACTCGAGGGGGGAGACCCAGTACTTC. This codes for CASSYSRGETQYF.

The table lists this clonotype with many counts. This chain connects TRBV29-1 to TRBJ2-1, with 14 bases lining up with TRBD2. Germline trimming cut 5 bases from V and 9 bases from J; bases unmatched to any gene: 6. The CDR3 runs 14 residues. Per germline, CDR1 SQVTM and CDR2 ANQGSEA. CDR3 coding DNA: TGCAGCGTTCCCGGACTAGCGGGAGGACCTGAGCAGTTCTTC. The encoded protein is CSVPGLAGGPEQFF.

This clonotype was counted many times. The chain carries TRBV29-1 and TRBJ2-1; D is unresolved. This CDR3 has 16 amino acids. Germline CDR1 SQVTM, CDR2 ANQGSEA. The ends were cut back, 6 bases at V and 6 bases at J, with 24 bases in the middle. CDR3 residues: CSVPGFVGKLGNEQFF. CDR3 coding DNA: TGCAGCGTCCCAGGCTTTGTGGGGAAGTTAGGCAATGAGCAGTTCTTC.

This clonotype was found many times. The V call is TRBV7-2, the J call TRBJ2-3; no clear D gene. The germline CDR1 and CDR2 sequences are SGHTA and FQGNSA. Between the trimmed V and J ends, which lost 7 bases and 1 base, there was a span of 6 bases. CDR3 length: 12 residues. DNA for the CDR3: TGTGCCAGCAATACACGCACAGATACGCAGTATTTT. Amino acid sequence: CASNTRTDTQYF.

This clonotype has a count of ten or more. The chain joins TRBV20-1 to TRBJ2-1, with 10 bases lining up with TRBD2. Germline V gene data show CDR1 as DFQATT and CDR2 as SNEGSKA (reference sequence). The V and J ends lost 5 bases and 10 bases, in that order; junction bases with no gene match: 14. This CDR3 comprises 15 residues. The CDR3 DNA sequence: TGCAGTGCTGCCCCCTTCCTCGGACTAGCGGAAGAGCAGTTCTTC. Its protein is CSAAPFLGLAEEQFF.

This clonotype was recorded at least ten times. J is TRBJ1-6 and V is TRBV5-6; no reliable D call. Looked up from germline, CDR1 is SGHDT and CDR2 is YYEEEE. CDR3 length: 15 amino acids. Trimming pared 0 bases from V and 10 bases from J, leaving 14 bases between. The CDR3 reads CASSLAVGMGSPLHF. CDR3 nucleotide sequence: TGTGCCAGCAGCTTGGCCGTCGGAATGGGGTCACCCCTCCACTTT.

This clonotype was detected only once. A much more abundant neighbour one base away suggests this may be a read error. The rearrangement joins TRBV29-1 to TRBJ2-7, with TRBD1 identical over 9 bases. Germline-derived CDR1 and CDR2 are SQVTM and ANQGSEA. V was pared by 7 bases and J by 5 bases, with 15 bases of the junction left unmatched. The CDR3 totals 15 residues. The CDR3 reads CSAAPGTGNRHEQYF. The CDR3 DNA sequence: TGCAGCGCTGCCCCCGGGACAGGGAATCGCCACGAGCAGTACTTC.

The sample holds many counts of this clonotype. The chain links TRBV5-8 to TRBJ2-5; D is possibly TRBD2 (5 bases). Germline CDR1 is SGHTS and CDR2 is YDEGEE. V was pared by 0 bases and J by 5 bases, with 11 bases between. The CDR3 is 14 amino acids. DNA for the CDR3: TGTGCCAGCAGCTTGGCCCGGTGGAGGGAGACCCAGTACTTC. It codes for CASSLARWRETQYF.

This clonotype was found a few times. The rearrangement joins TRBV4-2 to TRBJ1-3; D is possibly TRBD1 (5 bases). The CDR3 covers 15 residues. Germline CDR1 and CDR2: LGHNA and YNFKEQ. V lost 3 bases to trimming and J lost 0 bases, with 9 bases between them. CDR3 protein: CASSQDQGSGNTIYF. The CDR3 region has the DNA TGTGCCAGCAGCCAGGACCAGGGCTCTGGAAACACCATATATTTT.

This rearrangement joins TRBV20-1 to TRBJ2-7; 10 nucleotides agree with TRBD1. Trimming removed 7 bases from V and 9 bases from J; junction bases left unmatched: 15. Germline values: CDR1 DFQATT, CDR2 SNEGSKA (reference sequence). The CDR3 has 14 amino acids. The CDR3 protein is CSVTPTGTGEGQYF. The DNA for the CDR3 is TGCAGTGTAACCCCCACTGGGACAGGGGAGGGGCAGTACTTC.

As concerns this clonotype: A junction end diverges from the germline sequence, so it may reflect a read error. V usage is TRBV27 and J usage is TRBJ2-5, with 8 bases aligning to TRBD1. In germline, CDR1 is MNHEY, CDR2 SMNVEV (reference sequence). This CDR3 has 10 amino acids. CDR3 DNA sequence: TGTGCCAGTCCACCCGGGACAGGAAACTTC. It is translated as CASPPGTGNF.